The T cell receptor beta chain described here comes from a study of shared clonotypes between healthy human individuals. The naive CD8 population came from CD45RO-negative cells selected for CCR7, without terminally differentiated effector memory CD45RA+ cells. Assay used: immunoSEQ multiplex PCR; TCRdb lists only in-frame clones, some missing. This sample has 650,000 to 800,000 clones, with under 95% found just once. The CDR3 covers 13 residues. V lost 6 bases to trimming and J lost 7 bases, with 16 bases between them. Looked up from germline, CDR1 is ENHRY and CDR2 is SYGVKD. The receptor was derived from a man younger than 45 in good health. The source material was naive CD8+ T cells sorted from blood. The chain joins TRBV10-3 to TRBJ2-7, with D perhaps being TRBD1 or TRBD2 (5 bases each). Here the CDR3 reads CAISWDGRSEQYF. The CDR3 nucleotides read TGTGCCATCAGCTGGGACGGAAGGTCTGAGCAGTACTTC.